This is a list of T cell receptor beta chains from one sample in a study of blood T cell repertoires in COVID-19. Assay used: immunoSEQ multiplex PCR; TCRdb lists only in-frame clones, some missing. This sample has 270,000 or so clones; about 90% occur once, and the top ten carry over 8.5%. The sample taken for sequencing was peripheral blood. The receptors shown here come from a woman aged 25-40 years with COVID-19, enrolled during active disease. Both conserved end residues are part of each CDR3. The D gene is left open where the match is weak. Size values are once, few and many counts, or a class for expanded clones, and some rows have none.

D,size,V,J,DNA,CDR3
NA,NA,TRBV2,TRBJ2-7,TGTGCCAGCCTCGGACGACTAACCTACGAGCAGTACTTC,CASLGRLTYEQYF
TRBD2,NA,TRBV5-4,TRBJ2-3,TGTGCCAGCAGCTCCGGGACTAGTCCGGCCGGTACGCAGTATTTT,CASSSGTSPAGTQYF
TRBD1,NA,TRBV7-9,TRBJ1-2,TGTGCCAGCACCTGGGCAGGGGGCGATAATGGCTACACCTTC,CASTWAGGDNGYTF
NA,NA,TRBV19,TRBJ1-5,TGTGCCAGTAGTATTCGGGGAGGGGGTGGTCAGCCCCAGCATTTT,CASSIRGGGGQPQHF
NA,NA,TRBV29-1,TRBJ2-7,TGCAGCGTTGGAGGGGGGGTAACGGGCGAGCAGTACTTC,CSVGGGVTGEQYF
NA,once,TRBV4-1,TRBJ2-7,TGCGCCAGCAGCTTGGACTCTACATCGCGCTACGAGCAGTACTTC,CASSLDSTSRYEQYF
TRBD2,NA,TRBV29-1,TRBJ2-3,TGCAGCGTTCAACGGACTAGCGGGGGTAGAGATACGCAGTATTTT,CSVQRTSGGRDTQYF
NA,NA,TRBV5-6,TRBJ1-1,TGTGCCAGCAGCCCCTCAGGGGCTGAAGCTTTCTTT,CASSPSGAEAFF
NA,NA,TRBV5-1,TRBJ2-3,TGCGCCAGCAGCTCCCTAGTGGCAGATACGCAGTATTTT,CASSSLVADTQYF
TRBD1,NA,TRBV7-9,TRBJ2-3,TGTGCCAGCAGCCCAAGAGCCGACAGGGTGGGAACAGATACGCAGTATTTT,CASSPRADRVGTDTQYF
NA,NA,TRBV19,TRBJ1-3,TGTGCCAGTAGGGGACTCCCTGGAAACACCATATATTTT,CASRGLPGNTIYF
NA,NA,TRBV5-4,TRBJ1-4,TGTGCCCGACTGCGGGGGAAACTGTTTTTT,CARLRGKLFF
TRBD1,NA,TRBV2,TRBJ1-6,TGTGCCAGCAGCTCACAAGGGACAGATAATTCACCCCTCCACTTT,CASSSQGTDNSPLHF
TRBD1,NA,TRBV6-9,TRBJ2-3,TGTGCCAGCAGTTATGGGGTAGGACAGGAGGTAGATACGCAGTATTTT,CASSYGVGQEVDTQYF
TRBD1,NA,TRBV24-1,TRBJ1-1,TGTGCCACCAGTGATCCACAGGGGGGGAACACTGAAGCTTTCTTT,CATSDPQGGNTEAFF
NA,NA,TRBV7-2,TRBJ1-5,TGTGCCAGCAGCTCCCCCAATCCGGGACAGCCCCAGCATTTT,CASSSPNPGQPQHF
NA,NA,TRBV6-4,TRBJ1-3,TGTGCCAGCAGTCCGGGGTATTCTGGAAACACCATATATTTT,CASSPGYSGNTIYF
TRBD1,NA,TRBV10-1,TRBJ1-6,TGCGCCAGCAGTTGGGACAGGGGGCCTAGGGCGTACAATTCACCCCTCCACTTT,CASSWDRGPRAYNSPLHF
TRBD2,NA,TRBV7-8,TRBJ2-7,TGTGCCAGCAGCTCTTTCCGAGTACCAGCGGGGGGGCGATCCTACGAGCAGTACTTC,CASSSFRVPAGGRSYEQYF
NA,NA,TRBV4-1,TRBJ2-1,TGCGCCAGCAGCCAAGACGGCGGGGGCCCGGGAAATGAGCAGTTCTTC,CASSQDGGGPGNEQFF
TRBD1,NA,TRBV5-1,TRBJ2-7,TGCGCCAGCAGCACTGGACAGGGGCGCGCCCTCGAGCAGTACTTC,CASSTGQGRALEQYF
TRBD1,NA,TRBV2,TRBJ1-4,TGTGCCAGCAGAGAATTAGACAGGGGAGAGGAAAAACTGTTTTTT,CASRELDRGEEKLFF
TRBD2,NA,TRBV4-1,TRBJ2-5,TGCGCCAGCAGCGAACTACTCACTAGCGAAGAGACCCAGTACTTC,CASSELLTSEETQYF
TRBD2,NA,TRBV6-4,TRBJ2-2,TGTGCCAGCAGCCGTAGCGGGGAGGCCGGGGAGCTGTTTTTT,CASSRSGEAGELFF
TRBD2,NA,TRBV9,TRBJ2-7,TGTGCCAGCAGCGCCCTCCGGACTAGCGGGGTGTTAGAGCAGTACTTC,CASSALRTSGVLEQYF
NA,NA,TRBV19,TRBJ1-5,TGTGCCAGTAGTATTCCCCAACCGCGACAGAACAATCAGCCCCAGCATTTT,CASSIPQPRQNNQPQHF
TRBD2,NA,TRBV7-9,TRBJ2-5,TGTGCCAGCAGCGCGATAGCGGGGGGGCCGGGGACCCAGTACTTC,CASSAIAGGPGTQYF
TRBD1,NA,TRBV19,TRBJ1-1,TGTGCCACCGCCACAGGGGCCGTTGAAGCTTTCTTT,CATATGAVEAFF
NA,NA,TRBV5-8,TRBJ2-3,TGTGCCAGCAGCTCTCGCAGGGGGGTCGGCACAGATACGCAGTATTTT,CASSSRRGVGTDTQYF
TRBD2,once,TRBV10-1,TRBJ2-7,TGCGCCAGCCCAGTTCCGGGGGGCTCCTACGAGCAGTACTTC,CASPVPGGSYEQYF
NA,NA,TRBV5-1,TRBJ2-7,TGCGCCAGGAACGGGGGACAGCGAGCTTTGCACGAGCAGTACTTC,CARNGGQRALHEQYF
NA,NA,TRBV4-2,TRBJ1-2,TGTGCCAGCAGCCAAGTGGGAGTTTCGGATGGCTACACCTTC,CASSQVGVSDGYTF
TRBD1,NA,TRBV5-6,TRBJ1-6,TGTGCCAGCAGCGTCCGGGACAGGGCTTATTCACCCCTCCACTTT,CASSVRDRAYSPLHF
NA,NA,TRBV12-3/TRBV12-4,TRBJ2-3,TGTGCCAGCAGCCCGGGACTAGATACGCAGTATTTT,CASSPGLDTQYF
TRBD1,NA,TRBV5-1,TRBJ2-1,TGCGCCAGCAGCGAAGGACAGGGTCTTGGCAATGAGCAGTTCTTC,CASSEGQGLGNEQFF
NA,NA,TRBV3-1/TRBV3-2,TRBJ2-7,TGTGCCAGCAGCCAAGATGGATGGTCCCCCGCGGGAAACGAGCAGTACTTC,CASSQDGWSPAGNEQYF
NA,NA,TRBV5-6,TRBJ1-5,TGTGCCAGCAGCTTGGAGGGCAGGGGTAATCAGCCCCAGCATTTT,CASSLEGRGNQPQHF
NA,NA,TRBV28,TRBJ2-6,TGTGCCAGCCAAAGCGGAACCACTCTTTCGGGGGCCAACGTCCTGACTTTC,CASQSGTTLSGANVLTF
NA,NA,TRBV3-1/TRBV3-2,TRBJ2-2,TGTGCCAGCAGCCAAGATCGCGAAGGGGAGCTGTTTTTT,CASSQDREGELFF
NA,NA,TRBV3-1/TRBV3-2,TRBJ1-4,TGTGCCAGCAGCCCTCGGGTCCGTAATGAAAAACTGTTTTTT,CASSPRVRNEKLFF